A selection of T cell receptor beta chains follows, all from one sample in a study of lymphopenia after photon versus proton radiotherapy. Libraries were prepared by immunoSEQ multiplex PCR; TCRdb keeps only in-frame clonotypes and omits some of them. Seen here are 23,000 or so clones, 87% observed once, and the top ten hold 15% to 20%. Sequencing used peripheral blood, obtained from a patient treated with photon-based radiotherapy. These receptors all stem from a man aged 50 to 59 with gastric cancer. Each CDR3 is given without its conserved first and last residue. Rows may omit the clone size; those that give it use once, few, many or a size class.

len,j_gene,abundance,v_gene,CDR3aa
10,TRBJ1-6,-,TRBV9,ASSVLGSPLH
10,TRBJ2-7,-,TRBV18,ASLRGFNEQY
13,TRBJ2-6,-,TRBV5-1,ASSAGSNGANVLT
11,TRBJ2-5,-,TRBV6-6,ASRKGGWETQY
11,TRBJ2-7,-,TRBV6-6,ASTGTSKNEQY
13,TRBJ2-2,-,TRBV7-7,ASSKGLARTGELF
13,TRBJ2-5,-,TRBV11-3,ASSTYRVLAGTQY
14,TRBJ2-3,-,TRBV30,AWSAGLAGSTDTQY
14,TRBJ2-5,once,TRBV4-1,ASSLGGGRGSETQY
11,TRBJ1-2,few,TRBV2,ASVFDRFYGYT
15,TRBJ1-1,-,TRBV4-2,ASSQDVIEGAGTEAF
10,TRBJ2-2,-,TRBV28,ASSPRTGELF
13,TRBJ2-2,-,TRBV15,ATRLYRVGAGELF
9,TRBJ2-1,-,TRBV14,ASSGYNEQF
10,TRBJ2-1,-,TRBV29-1,SVVPEYNEQF
9,TRBJ2-3,-,TRBV27,ASSLGDTQY
13,TRBJ2-3,once,TRBV9,ASSVGAVGSDTQY
11,-,-,TRBV7-2,ASSPPSPYEQY
14,TRBJ1-3,-,TRBV2,ASSGTAANSGNTIY
16,TRBJ2-1,-,TRBV11-2,ASSFGLAGGSSYNEQF
16,TRBJ2-6,-,TRBV10-3,AISEGSRESSGANVLT
11,TRBJ2-5,-,TRBV2,ASKGTSVETQY
11,TRBJ2-1,-,TRBV9,ASSVEGDNEQF
12,TRBJ2-1,-,TRBV27,ASSLFGGGHEQF
11,TRBJ1-1,-,TRBV19,ASSIDVRTEAF
10,TRBJ2-7,-,TRBV7-8,ASRTNLYEQY
13,TRBJ2-1,-,TRBV5-1,ASSLVTREVNEQF
13,TRBJ2-5,-,TRBV5-1,ASSNPGQAEETQY
13,TRBJ1-2,-,TRBV6-6,ASTPGQPINYGYT
11,TRBJ2-5,-,TRBV7-9,ASSLRQGETQY
12,TRBJ1-4,-,TRBV19,ASSIGSGNEKLF
12,TRBJ1-3,-,TRBV12-5,ASAPDRGGNTIY
12,TRBJ2-2,-,TRBV6-1,ASNPIRDTGELF
14,TRBJ2-2,-,TRBV10-3,AISGDSIDGTGELF
7,TRBJ2-5,-,TRBV6-6,ASSYPLH
13,TRBJ2-3,-,TRBV7-7,ASSSGLGSTDTQY
15,TRBJ2-3,-,TRBV19,ASSIVGRGSRTDTQY
11,TRBJ2-2,-,TRBV29-1,SVGDRVTGELF
12,TRBJ2-7,once,TRBV5-1,ASSSGGAGIGQY
15,TRBJ2-1,-,TRBV11-2,ASSLGLRDRDYNEQF
12,TRBJ1-6,few,TRBV19,ASSPNLANSPLH
11,TRBJ2-2,once,TRBV14,ASSYRFTGELF
11,TRBJ1-3,-,TRBV6-1,ASSVQGEYTIY
11,TRBJ2-3,-,TRBV11-1,ASSLAVTDTQY
11,TRBJ2-3,-,TRBV5-1,ASSGTALDTQY
11,TRBJ1-1,-,TRBV30,AWSVTGGTEAF
12,TRBJ1-4,once,TRBV5-1,ASSPGTGDEKLF
14,TRBJ2-7,-,TRBV4-1,ASSQEWLAGSREQY
10,TRBJ1-5,-,TRBV30,AWSAGNQPQH
9,TRBJ2-1,-,TRBV10-1,ASGLGYEQF
11,TRBJ2-5,-,TRBV6-1,ASSEETGVEQY
13,TRBJ1-3,-,TRBV30,AWSAYSPSGNTIY